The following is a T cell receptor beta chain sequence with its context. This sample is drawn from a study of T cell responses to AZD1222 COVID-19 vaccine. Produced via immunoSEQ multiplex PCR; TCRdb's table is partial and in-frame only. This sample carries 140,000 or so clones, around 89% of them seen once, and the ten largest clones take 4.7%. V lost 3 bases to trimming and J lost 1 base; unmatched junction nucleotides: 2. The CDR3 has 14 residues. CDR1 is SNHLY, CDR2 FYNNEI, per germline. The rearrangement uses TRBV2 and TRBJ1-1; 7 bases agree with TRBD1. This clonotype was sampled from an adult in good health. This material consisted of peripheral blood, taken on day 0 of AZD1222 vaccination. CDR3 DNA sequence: TGTGCCAGCAGTGAGGCAGGGGGGAACACTGAAGCTTTCTTT. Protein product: CASSEAGGNTEAFF. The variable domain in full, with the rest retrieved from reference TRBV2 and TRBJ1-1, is EPEVTQTPSHQVTQMGQEVILRCVPISNHLYFYWYRQILGQKVEFLVSFYNNEISEKSEIFDDQFSVERPDGSNFTLKIRSTKLEDSAMYFCASSEAGGNTEAFFGQGTRLTVV.